A single sample is the source of the 8 T cell receptor beta chains below, sequenced in a study of cytomegalovirus exposure and HLA in healthy donors (dated by TCRdb to about 2017). The library was obtained by the immunoSEQ multiplex PCR assay. For the multiplex PCR, a mixture combining 60 forward primers for TCR Vbeta segments and 13 reverse primers for TCR Jbeta segments was used. TCRdb stores this immuneACCESS table with in-frame sequences only. Part of the clones is absent; in the studies checked, under half of the shortfall reflects unresolved V genes, and no reason is known for the rest. The sample table lists about 180,000 clones, 75% to 85% of them with a count of one. The top ten clones comprise about 1.5% of the sample. The specimen sequenced was PBMCs. Every receptor here comes from a man between 18 and 29 years old in good health and CMV-seronegative.

The chain links TRBV11-2 to TRBJ2-5; a possible D gene is TRBD2 (6 bases). The ends were cut back, 5 bases at V and 5 bases at J, with 18 bases in the middle. The CDR3 totals 15 residues. Germline V CDR1 and CDR2: SGHAT, FQNNGV. The CDR3 DNA reads as TGTGCCAGCAGCCCGGATGGGACTTCGGAGGAGACCCAGTACTTC. Translating it yields CASSPDGTSEETQYF.

The rearrangement links TRBV11-2 to TRBJ2-4; D unclear. CDR1 and CDR2 (germline): SGHAT, FQNNGV. The germline V and J ends were trimmed by 3 bases and 0 bases, with 15 bases remaining between them. The CDR3 has 17 amino acids. CDR3: CASSLRASKIAKNIQYF. CDR3 bases: TGTGCCAGCAGCTTGCGCGCCTCAAAAATAGCCAAAAACATTCAGTACTTC.

A note on this clone: The junction shows a germline mismatch at one end, possibly a read error. This chain uses TRBV6-1 with TRBJ1-5; D is unclear. The CDR3 covers 14 residues. In germline, CDR1 is MNHNS, CDR2 SASEGT. CDR3 bases: TGTGCCAGCAGTGATGGGGTTAGCGATCAGCCCCAGCATTTT. This translates into CASSDGVSDQPQHF.

This chain uses TRBV6-4 with TRBJ2-3; 9 bases are a match to TRBD2. Germline V CDR1 and CDR2: MRHNA, SNTAGT. The CDR3 is made up of 14 amino acids. The J segment lost 5 bases and the V segment lost 6 bases, leaving 6 bases of the junction unmatched. The CDR3 region is CASSQGAGGDTQYF. CDR3 coding DNA: TGTGCCAGCAGCCAAGGAGCGGGAGGAGATACGCAGTATTTT.

The chain is built from TRBV5-5 and TRBJ2-3; 10 nucleotides align to TRBD1. V shed 5 bases and J 6 bases; nucleotides not matched to a gene: 12. The germline CDR1 and CDR2 sequences are SGHKS and YYEKEE (reference sequence). This CDR3 contains 16 residues. In DNA, the CDR3 is TGTGCCAGCAGTTACCGGACAGGGGGGCAAGCGGATACGCAGTATTTT. It codes for CASSYRTGGQADTQYF.

The chain couples TRBV11-2 to TRBJ1-3; 7 bases are a match to TRBD1. Losses at the gene ends were 5 bases for V and 4 bases for J; bases not matched to a gene: 2. The CDR3 runs to 13 residues. CDR1 SGHAT and CDR2 FQNNGV come from the germline V gene. CDR3 DNA sequence: TGTGCCAGCAGCGCGGACAGGGGAAACACCATATATTTT. Its protein product is CASSADRGNTIYF.

The J gene is TRBJ2-5, the V gene TRBV7-8; D uncertain. Germline V gene data show CDR1 as SGHVS and CDR2 as FQNEAQ. This CDR3 region has 15 residues. Trimming left V 1 base short and J 5 bases short, with 14 bases between. CDR3 DNA sequence: TGTGCCAGCAGCTTAGTAATACACCCCGGGGAGACCCAGTACTTC. It codes for CASSLVIHPGETQYF.

There are a few counts of this clone. The chain employs TRBV25-1 and TRBJ2-7; D might be TRBD2 (6 bases). The CDR3 contains 11 residues. V lost 5 bases, J lost 8 bases, and 10 bases lay in between. The germline gives CDR1 MGHDK, CDR2 SYGVNS. The CDR3: CASSFGSQQYF. The CDR3 DNA is TGTGCCAGCAGTTTCGGGAGCCAGCAGTACTTC.